The 26 T cell receptor beta chains presented below share a single source sample, sequenced in a study of T cell repertoires in cytomegalovirus infection. TCRdb re-derived calls from the reads in MiXCR, one entry per CDR3 protein. The table shows 60,000 to 75,000 distinct CDR3 sequences, with roughly 20% occurring only once. Antigens of these TCRs are unknown. Sample: PBMCs, sequenced either directly or after in vitro stimulation (not recorded which). The receptors shown here come from a human donor in good health (CMV status not recorded). Some clones in this sample may be carry-over from other donors' samples.

The sample holds a few counts of this clonotype. The CDR3 spells CASGLVLGASGERTQYF. Here the CDR3 DNA reads TGTGCTAGTGGTTTGGTACTGGGTGCGAGTGGGGAGAGGACCCAGTACTTC. This rearrangement joins TRBV12-5 to TRBJ2-5; D is possibly TRBD2 (5 bases). Germline CDR1 and CDR2: LGHNT and FRNRAP. Trimming stripped 0 bases from V and 7 bases from J, with 21 bases between. The CDR3 covers 17 residues. Filled out from reference TRBV12-5 and TRBJ2-5, the complete variable domain reads DARVTQTPRHKVTEMGQEVTMRCQPILGHNTVFWYRQTMMQGLELLAYFRNRAPLDDSGMPKDRFSAEMPDATLATLKIQPSEPRDSAVYFCASGLVLGASGERTQYFGPGTRLLVL.

V is TRBV5-4 and J is TRBJ2-7; D unresolved. The length of the CDR3 is 14 residues. Between the trimmed V and J ends, which lost 2 bases and 0 bases, there was a span of 9 bases. Germline loops: CDR1 SGHNT, CDR2 YYREEE (reference sequence). The CDR3 DNA reads as TGTGCCAGCAGCTTCACACCGAGCTCCTACGAGCAGTACTTC. It specifies CASSFTPSSYEQYF.

This clonotype came up a few times. The chain uses TRBV4-3 and TRBJ2-7; 10 bases fit TRBD1. Germline lookup yields CDR1 LGHNA and CDR2 YSLEER. V dropped 3 bases and J dropped 1; count of bases not matched to a gene: 9. This CDR3 contains 17 residues. CDR3 region: CASSQSLGTGASYEQYF. The CDR3 coding sequence is TGCGCCAGCAGCCAGAGTTTAGGGACAGGGGCTTCCTACGAGCAGTACTTC.

Details on this clonotype: A single base separates this from a much larger clone, so it may be a read error. The missing conserved phenylalanine or tryptophan at the end of this CDR3 makes a read error likely. V gene TRBV7-2 combines with J gene TRBJ1-3; 9 nucleotides align to TRBD1. The V gene's germline CDR1 is SGHTA and CDR2 FQGNSA. The CDR3 extends over 15 amino acids. J gave up 4 bases and V 3 bases, and 4 bases lay outside the gene matches. The CDR3 protein is CASSLNRGHGNTIYL. DNA of the CDR3: TGTGCCAGCAGCTTGAACAGGGGGCACGGAAACACCATATATTTA.

V and J are TRBV2 and TRBJ2-1, with D perhaps TRBD1 (6 bases). The CDR3 loop spans 15 amino acids. CDR1 is SNHLY, CDR2 FYNNEI, per germline. Trimming stripped 10 bases from V and 6 bases from J, with 22 bases between. The CDR3 sequence: CATKGEPVGGNEQFF. In DNA, the CDR3 is TGTGCCACCAAGGGGGAACCGGTTGGTGGCAATGAGCAGTTCTTC.

This clonotype was detected only a few times. The gene calls are TRBV7-9 and TRBJ2-1; 12 bases line up with TRBD2. This CDR3 spans 19 amino acids. Trimming took 1 base from V and 2 from J; bases not matched to a gene: 9. The germline CDR1 and CDR2 sequences are SEHNR and FQNEAQ (reference sequence). This CDR3 reads CASSLGGTSGRPPYNEQFF. The DNA of the CDR3 is TGTGCCAGCAGCTTAGGAGGGACTAGCGGGCGCCCCCCCTACAATGAGCAGTTCTTC. Using reference TRBV7-9 and TRBJ2-1 for the parts outside the CDR3, the full variable domain is DTGVSQNPRHKITKRGQNVTFRCDPISEHNRLYWYRQTLGQGPEFLTYFQNEAQLEKSRLLSDRFSAERPKGSFSTLEIQRTEQGDSAMYLCASSLGGTSGRPPYNEQFFGPGTRLTVL.

This sequence joins TRBV4-3 and TRBJ2-1; 7 positions match TRBD1. V was pared by 1 base and J by 7 bases, with 7 bases of the junction left unmatched. Germline CDR1 reads LGHNA; CDR2 reads YSLEER. The CDR3 is made up of 15 amino acids. The CDR3 sequence: CASSQGQGFWNEQFF. Written as DNA, the CDR3 is TGCGCCAGCAGCCAAGGACAGGGATTTTGGAATGAGCAGTTCTTC.

This clonotype was seen more than once but under ten times. V is TRBV12-3 or TRBV12-4 and J is TRBJ2-1, with unresolved D. The CDR3 is 12 amino acids. Trimming removed 1 base at V and 8 bases at J, with 6 bases between. CDR3 amino acids: CASSLGVDEQFF. CDR3 sequence (DNA): TGTGCCAGCAGTTTAGGGGTAGATGAGCAGTTCTTC.

The V gene is TRBV5-6, the J gene TRBJ2-7, with D tentatively TRBD1 (5 bases). The V end lost 4 bases, the J end lost 0 bases, and 17 bases lay between the germline ends. CDR3 length: 16 residues. CDR1 is SGHDT and CDR2 is YYEEEE in the germline V gene. This CDR3 reads CASSAFETVGSYEQYV. CDR3 nucleotides: TGTGCCAGCAGCGCGTTTGAGACAGTCGGCTCCTACGAGCAGTACGTC.

This chain joins TRBV4-3 and TRBJ1-6, with a weak D call TRBD1 (5 bases). This CDR3 is 16 amino acids long. The V end was cut by 0 bases, the J end by 6 bases, with 12 bases between. Germline CDR1 and CDR2: LGHNA and YSLEER. The CDR3 sequence is CASSQEGTVPNSPLHF. CDR3 coding DNA: TGCGCCAGCAGCCAAGAGGGGACGGTTCCTAATTCACCCCTCCACTTT.

The chain has TRBV27 and TRBJ2-7; D possibly corresponds to TRBD1 (5 bases). Trimming removed 7 bases at V and 5 bases at J, with 18 bases between. Per the germline V gene, CDR1 is MNHEY and CDR2 is SMNVEV (reference sequence). The CDR3 is made up of 14 amino acids. The CDR3 sequence is CASTQWGSINEQYF. The CDR3 nucleotides read TGTGCCAGCACCCAGTGGGGCTCCATAAACGAGCAGTACTTC.

The gene calls are TRBV7-9 and TRBJ2-7; TRBD2 matches 7 bases. Germline V gene lookup returns CDR1 SEHNR and CDR2 FQNEAQ (reference sequence). The CDR3 consists of 14 residues. J gave up 4 bases and V 4 bases, and 7 bases lay outside the gene matches. For the CDR3, the DNA is TGTGCCAGCAGCTATGGCGGGAGTTTTTACGAGCAGTACGTC. Protein sequence: CASSYGGSFYEQYV.

This sequence joins TRBV24-1 and TRBJ2-1; D is possibly TRBD2 (6 bases). The germline gives CDR1 KGHDR, CDR2 SFDVKD. The CDR3 runs 14 residues. The V end was cut by 9 bases, the J end by 7 bases, with 18 bases between. CDR3 protein: CATGYGEEVNEQFF. The CDR3, as DNA: TGTGCCACCGGATACGGGGAGGAGGTTAATGAGCAGTTCTTC.

On this clonotype: A much bigger clone sits one base away, suggesting this may be a read error. J is TRBJ2-7 and V is TRBV7-8; unclear D gene. Looked up from germline, CDR1 is SGHVS and CDR2 is FQNEAQ. With 1 base removed from V and 1 base from J, the gap between germline ends came to 2 bases. This CDR3 comprises 12 residues. The CDR3 loop reads CASSLGSYEQYF. CDR3 bases: TGTGCCAGCAGCTTAGGGTCCTACGAGCAGTACTTC.

This clonotype was counted only a few times. In this CDR3 the conserved last residue, phenylalanine or tryptophan, is missing, so a read error is likely. The rearrangement joins TRBV7-1 to TRBJ2-7, with a possible D match to TRBD1 (6 bases). TRBV7-1 is identified as an open reading frame with a role that is uncertain. Trimming cost V 5 bases and J 3 bases, with 23 bases left between them. The CDR3 length is 17 residues. The CDR3 region is CASSRRAGQTPLYEQYL. As DNA, the CDR3 is TGTGCCAGCAGCAGAAGGGCAGGACAGACGCCCCTCTACGAGCAGTACTTA.

In its sample, this clonotype was seen many times. The V call is TRBV7-2, the J call TRBJ2-1, with 10 bases aligning to TRBD1. The CDR3 runs to 15 residues. The germline V gene has CDR1 SGHTA and CDR2 FQGNSA. With 5 bases clipped from V and 4 bases from J, the junction kept 5 bases outside the gene matches. This CDR3 is CASSRDRGVYNEQFF. CDR3 coding DNA: TGTGCCAGCAGCCGGGACAGGGGTGTTTACAATGAGCAGTTCTTC.

The chain recombines TRBV6-2 or TRBV6-3 with TRBJ2-7; D gene uncertain. The CDR3 is 14 amino acids. The germline V and J ends were trimmed by 5 bases and 3 bases, with 14 bases remaining between them. The V gene's germline CDR1 is MNHEY and CDR2 SVGEGT. CDR3: CASSNGRLSYEQYV. Written as DNA, the CDR3 is TGTGCCAGCAGTAACGGACGGCTGAGCTACGAGCAGTACGTC.

This clonotype showed up many times. The rearrangement links TRBV7-2 to TRBJ2-5; 8 positions agree with TRBD2. Germline V gene lookup returns CDR1 SGHTA and CDR2 FQGNSA. J was trimmed by 5 bases and V by 2 bases; bases with no gene match: 7. The CDR3 totals 15 residues. For the CDR3, the DNA is TGTGCCAGCAGCTTATTCGGGAGGGCCGAGGAGACCCAGTACTTC. Its translation is CASSLFGRAEETQYF.

The gene calls are TRBV12-3 or TRBV12-4 and TRBJ1-2; possibly TRBD1 for D (5 bases). The CDR3 is made up of 15 amino acids. Trimming took off 9 bases at V and 2 bases at J, with 19 bases between the two ends. CDR3 sequence: CASSGTFSGNYGYTF. CDR3 in DNA: TGTGCCAGTAGCGGGACTTTTTCAGGGAACTATGGCTACACCTTC.

The chain uses TRBV12-3 or TRBV12-4 and TRBJ2-3, with D possibly being TRBD1 (5 bases). The CDR3 sequence is 14 residues long. V was shortened by 3 bases and J by 5 bases, with 12 bases between the two germline ends. CDR3 amino acids: CASSFYQGRDTQYF. CDR3 in DNA: TGTGCCAGCAGTTTTTATCAGGGAAGAGATACGCAGTATTTT.

This clonotype was observed at least ten times. The chain combines TRBV6-1 with TRBJ2-4; 7 bases agree with TRBD1. Germline V gene lookup returns CDR1 MNHNS and CDR2 SASEGT. V lost 6 bases and J lost 1; bases outside the gene matches: 6. The CDR3 is 15 amino acids. CDR3: CASRVGTAAKNIQYF. The CDR3 nucleotides read TGTGCCAGCAGAGTAGGGACAGCGGCCAAAAACATTCAGTACTTC.

In this sample, this clonotype turned up a few times. The J gene is TRBJ2-3, the V gene TRBV10-3, with TRBD2 matching over 11 bases. Germline CDR1 and CDR2: ENHRY and SYGVKD. CDR3 length: 17 residues. V shed 10 bases, J shed 0 bases, and the junction held 12 bases outside the gene matches. The CDR3 loop is CASTGTSGFASTDTQYF. DNA for the CDR3: TGTGCCAGTACCGGGACTAGCGGCTTTGCAAGCACAGATACGCAGTATTTT.

This clonotype was counted between two and nine times. The rearrangement links TRBV19 to TRBJ2-3, with 7 nucleotides matching TRBD2. This CDR3 is built from 13 residues. Germline CDR1 LNHDA, CDR2 SQIVND (reference sequence). V lost 7 bases, J lost 4 bases, and 5 bases stayed unmatched. CDR3 sequence reads: CASTQGLADTQYF. CDR3 nucleotide sequence: TGTGCCAGTACCCAAGGACTAGCAGATACGCAGTATTTT.

The chain joins TRBV27 to TRBJ2-1; perhaps D is TRBD1 or TRBD2 (5 bases each). The germline CDR1 and CDR2 sequences are MNHEY and SMNVEV (reference sequence). The CDR3 consists of 11 residues. V was clipped by 3 bases and J by 11 bases, with 8 bases between them. The CDR3, as DNA: TGTGCCAGCAGTTTCGGGGCCAAGCAGTTCTTC. Its translation: CASSFGAKQFF.

The chain has TRBV12-3 or TRBV12-4 and TRBJ2-1, with 11 bases lining up with TRBD2. With V trimmed by 5 bases and J by 9 bases, 9 bases remained unmatched. The CDR3 is 15 amino acids. CDR3 sequence reads: CASSPTSGTTSEQFF. The CDR3 DNA sequence: TGTGCCAGCAGTCCGACTAGCGGGACTACTAGTGAGCAGTTCTTC.

This clonotype was seen at least ten times. The J gene is TRBJ1-3, the V gene TRBV7-2; TRBD1 agrees at 10 bases. This CDR3 contains 16 residues. The germline V gene has CDR1 SGHTA and CDR2 FQGNSA. Germline trimming cut 5 bases from V and 3 bases from J; bases unmatched to any gene: 7. This CDR3 is CASSRRTGGDGNTIYF. CDR3 coding DNA: TGTGCCAGCAGCCGACGGACAGGGGGAGATGGAAACACCATATATTTT.